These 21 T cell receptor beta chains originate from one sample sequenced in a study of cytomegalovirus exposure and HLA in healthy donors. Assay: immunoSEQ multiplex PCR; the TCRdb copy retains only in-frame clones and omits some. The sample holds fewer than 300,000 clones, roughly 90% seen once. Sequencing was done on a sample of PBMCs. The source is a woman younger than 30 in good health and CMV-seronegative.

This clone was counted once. Here the CDR3 reads CASSSSGGSSYNEQFF. CDR3 in DNA: TGTGCCAGCAGCTCCTCTGGGGGGAGCTCCTACAATGAGCAGTTCTTC. This chain uses TRBV27 with TRBJ2-1; D possibly corresponds to TRBD2 (6 bases). This CDR3 has 16 residues. V was pared by 6 bases and J by 0 bases, with 15 bases between. Germline lookup yields CDR1 MNHEY and CDR2 SMNVEV (reference sequence).

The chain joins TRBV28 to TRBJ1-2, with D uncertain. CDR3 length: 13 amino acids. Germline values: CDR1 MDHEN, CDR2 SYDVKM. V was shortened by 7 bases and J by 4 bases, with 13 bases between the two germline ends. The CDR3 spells CASKPVLSYGYTF. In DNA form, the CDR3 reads TGTGCCAGCAAACCTGTTCTTAGCTATGGCTACACCTTC.

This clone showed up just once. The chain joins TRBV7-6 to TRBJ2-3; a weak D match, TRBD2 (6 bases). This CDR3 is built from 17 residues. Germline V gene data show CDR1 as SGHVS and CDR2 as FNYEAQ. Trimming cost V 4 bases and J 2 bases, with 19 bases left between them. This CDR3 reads CASSSSAAGTNTDTQYF. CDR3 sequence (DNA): TGTGCCAGCAGCTCTAGTGCGGCGGGAACAAACACAGATACGCAGTATTTT.

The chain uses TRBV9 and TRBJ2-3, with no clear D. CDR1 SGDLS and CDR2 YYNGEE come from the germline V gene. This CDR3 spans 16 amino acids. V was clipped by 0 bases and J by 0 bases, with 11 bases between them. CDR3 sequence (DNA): TGTGCCAGCAGCGTAGCTGTCCAGACTAGCACAGATACGCAGTATTTT. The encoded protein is CASSVAVQTSTDTQYF.

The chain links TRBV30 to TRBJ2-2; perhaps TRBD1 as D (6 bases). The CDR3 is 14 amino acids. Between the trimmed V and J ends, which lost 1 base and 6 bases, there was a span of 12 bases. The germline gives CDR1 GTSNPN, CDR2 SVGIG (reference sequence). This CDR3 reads CAWSEGHIAGELFF. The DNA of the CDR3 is TGTGCCTGGAGTGAGGGACATATCGCCGGGGAGCTGTTTTTT.

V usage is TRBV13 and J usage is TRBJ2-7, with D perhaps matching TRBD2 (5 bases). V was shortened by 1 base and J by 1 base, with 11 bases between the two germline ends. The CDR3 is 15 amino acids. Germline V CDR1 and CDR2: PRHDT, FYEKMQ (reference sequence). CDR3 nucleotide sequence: TGTGCCAGCAGCTTAGAGGGAGCCCGATCCTACGAGCAGTACTTC. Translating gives CASSLEGARSYEQYF.

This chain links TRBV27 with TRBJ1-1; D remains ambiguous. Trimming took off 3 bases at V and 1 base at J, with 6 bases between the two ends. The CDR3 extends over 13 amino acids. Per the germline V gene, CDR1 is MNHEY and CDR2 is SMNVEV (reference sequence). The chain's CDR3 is CASSFLSNTEAFF. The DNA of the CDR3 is TGTGCCAGCAGTTTCCTTTCGAACACTGAAGCTTTCTTT.

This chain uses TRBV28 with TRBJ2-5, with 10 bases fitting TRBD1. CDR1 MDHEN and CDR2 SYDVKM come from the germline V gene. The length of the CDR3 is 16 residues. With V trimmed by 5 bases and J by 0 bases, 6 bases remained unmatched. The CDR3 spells CASSLAGQGDQETQYF. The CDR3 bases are TGTGCCAGCAGTCTGGCCGGACAGGGGGACCAAGAGACCCAGTACTTC.

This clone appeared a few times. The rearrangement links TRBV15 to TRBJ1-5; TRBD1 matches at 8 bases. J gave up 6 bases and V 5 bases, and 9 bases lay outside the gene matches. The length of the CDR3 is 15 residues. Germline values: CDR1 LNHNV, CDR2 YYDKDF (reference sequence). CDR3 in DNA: TGTGCCACCAGCGGAGGTACAGGGGGTGGTCAGCCCCAGCATTTT. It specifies CATSGGTGGGQPQHF. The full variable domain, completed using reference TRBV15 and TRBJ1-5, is DAMVIQNPRYQVTQFGKPVTLSCSQTLNHNVMYWYQQKSSQAPKLLFHYYDKDFNNEADTPDNFQSRRPNTSFCFLDIRSPGLGDTAMYLCATSGGTGGGQPQHFGDGTRLSIL.

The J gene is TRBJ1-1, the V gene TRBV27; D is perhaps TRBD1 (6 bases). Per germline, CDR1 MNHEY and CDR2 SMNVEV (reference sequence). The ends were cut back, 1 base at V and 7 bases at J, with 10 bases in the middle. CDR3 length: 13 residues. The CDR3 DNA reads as TGTGCCAGCAGTTTATTCTCAGGGGATGAAGCTTTCTTT. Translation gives CASSLFSGDEAFF.

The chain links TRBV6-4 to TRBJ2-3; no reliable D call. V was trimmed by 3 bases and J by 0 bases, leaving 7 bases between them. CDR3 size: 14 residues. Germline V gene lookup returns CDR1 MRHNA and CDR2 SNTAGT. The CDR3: CASSEEASTDTQYF. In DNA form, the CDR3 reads TGTGCCAGCAGTGAAGAAGCTAGCACAGATACGCAGTATTTT.

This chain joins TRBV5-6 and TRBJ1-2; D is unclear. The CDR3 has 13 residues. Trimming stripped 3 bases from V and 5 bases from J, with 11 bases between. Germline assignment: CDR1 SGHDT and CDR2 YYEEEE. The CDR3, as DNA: TGTGCCAGCAGCTCCGGGGAACTTTATGGCTACACCTTC. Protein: CASSSGELYGYTF.

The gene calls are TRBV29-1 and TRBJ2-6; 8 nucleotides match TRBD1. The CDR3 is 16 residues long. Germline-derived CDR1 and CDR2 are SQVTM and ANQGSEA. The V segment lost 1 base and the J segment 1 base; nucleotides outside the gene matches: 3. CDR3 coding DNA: TGCAGCGTTGAAGGGACAGGGAGTTCTGGGGCCAACGTCCTGACTTTC. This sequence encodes CSVEGTGSSGANVLTF.

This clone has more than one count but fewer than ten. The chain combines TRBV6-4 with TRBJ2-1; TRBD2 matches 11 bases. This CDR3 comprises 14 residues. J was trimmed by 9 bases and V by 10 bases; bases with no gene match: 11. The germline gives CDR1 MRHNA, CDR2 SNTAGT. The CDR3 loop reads CATSPTSGTSEQFF. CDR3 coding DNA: TGTGCCACCTCTCCGACTAGCGGGACTAGTGAGCAGTTCTTC.

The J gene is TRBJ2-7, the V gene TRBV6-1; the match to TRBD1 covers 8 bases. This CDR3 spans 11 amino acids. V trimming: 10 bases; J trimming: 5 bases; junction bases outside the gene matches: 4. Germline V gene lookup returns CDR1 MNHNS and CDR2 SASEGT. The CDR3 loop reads CAIGQGHEQYF. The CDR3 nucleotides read TGTGCCATCGGACAGGGCCACGAGCAGTACTTC.

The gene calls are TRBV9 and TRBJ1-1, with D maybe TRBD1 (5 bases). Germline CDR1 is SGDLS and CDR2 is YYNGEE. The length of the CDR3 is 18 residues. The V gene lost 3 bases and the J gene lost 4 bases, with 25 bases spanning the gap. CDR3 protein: CASSDDAYFTGVGTEAFF. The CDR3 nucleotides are TGTGCCAGCAGCGATGACGCCTACTTTACGGGGGTGGGCACTGAAGCTTTCTTT.

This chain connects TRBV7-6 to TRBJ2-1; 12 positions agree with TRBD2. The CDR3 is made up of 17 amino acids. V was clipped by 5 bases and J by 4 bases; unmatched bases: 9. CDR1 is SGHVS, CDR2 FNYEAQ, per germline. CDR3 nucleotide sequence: TGTGCCAGCAGCCGAAAAGCTAGCGGGAGGGGTTACAATGAGCAGTTCTTC. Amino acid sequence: CASSRKASGRGYNEQFF.

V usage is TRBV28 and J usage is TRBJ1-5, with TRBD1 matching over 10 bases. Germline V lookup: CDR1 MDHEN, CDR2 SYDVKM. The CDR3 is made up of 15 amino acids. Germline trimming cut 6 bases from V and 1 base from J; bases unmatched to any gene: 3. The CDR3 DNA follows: TGTGCCAGCAGCCGGGGACAGGGGAGCAATCAGCCCCAGCATTTT. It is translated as CASSRGQGSNQPQHF.

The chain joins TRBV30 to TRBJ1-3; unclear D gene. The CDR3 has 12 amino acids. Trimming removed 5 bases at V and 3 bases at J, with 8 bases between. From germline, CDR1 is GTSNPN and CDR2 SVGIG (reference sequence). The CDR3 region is CAWARDGNTIYF. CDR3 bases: TGTGCCTGGGCCCGGGATGGAAACACCATATATTTT.

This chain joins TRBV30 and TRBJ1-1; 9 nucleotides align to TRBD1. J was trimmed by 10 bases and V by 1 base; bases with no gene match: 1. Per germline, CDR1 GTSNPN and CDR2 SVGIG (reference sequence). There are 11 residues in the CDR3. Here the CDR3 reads CAWSAQGAAFF. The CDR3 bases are TGTGCCTGGAGTGCACAGGGGGCAGCTTTCTTT.

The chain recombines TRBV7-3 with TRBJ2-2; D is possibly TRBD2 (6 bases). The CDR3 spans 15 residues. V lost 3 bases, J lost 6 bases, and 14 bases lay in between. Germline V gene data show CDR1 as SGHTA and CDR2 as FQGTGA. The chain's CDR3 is CASSFSGRNAGELFF. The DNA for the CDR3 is TGTGCCAGCAGCTTCTCCGGGAGAAACGCCGGGGAGCTGTTTTTT. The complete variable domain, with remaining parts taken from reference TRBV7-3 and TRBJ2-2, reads GAGVSQTPSNKVTEKGKYVELRCDPISGHTALYWYRQSLGQGPEFLIYFQGTGAADDSGLPNDRFFAVRPEGSVSTLKIQRTERGDSAVYLCASSFSGRNAGELFFGEGSRLTVL.